This T cell receptor (beta chain) was observed in a study of identical twins. Germline values: CDR1 LNHDA, CDR2 SQIVND (reference sequence). The CDR3 runs to 13 residues. Between the trimmed V and J ends, which lost 8 bases and 3 bases, there was a span of 11 bases. Broader study findings: Models came in too low on out-of-frame TCR alpha sharing in monozygotic twins. Because invariant MAIT and iNKT cells could be present, zero-insertion analyses could be partly confounded.

This clonotype turned up a few times. Antigen: not known. TCRdb re-analysed the 5' RACE reads in MiXCR, keeping a single row per CDR3 protein. The sample shows hundreds of thousands of distinct CDR3 sequences, over 20% of them seen only once. The same data also went into a second study, on T cells expressing NK-cell markers.

The chain employs TRBV19 and TRBJ2-1; D is possibly TRBD2 (5 bases). The sequenced sample was PBMCs. The sequence was obtained from a woman under 30 in good health. The CDR3 sequence is CASAPGIYNEQFF. In DNA form, the CDR3 reads TGTGCCAGTGCCCCCGGGATCTACAATGAGCAGTTCTTC.